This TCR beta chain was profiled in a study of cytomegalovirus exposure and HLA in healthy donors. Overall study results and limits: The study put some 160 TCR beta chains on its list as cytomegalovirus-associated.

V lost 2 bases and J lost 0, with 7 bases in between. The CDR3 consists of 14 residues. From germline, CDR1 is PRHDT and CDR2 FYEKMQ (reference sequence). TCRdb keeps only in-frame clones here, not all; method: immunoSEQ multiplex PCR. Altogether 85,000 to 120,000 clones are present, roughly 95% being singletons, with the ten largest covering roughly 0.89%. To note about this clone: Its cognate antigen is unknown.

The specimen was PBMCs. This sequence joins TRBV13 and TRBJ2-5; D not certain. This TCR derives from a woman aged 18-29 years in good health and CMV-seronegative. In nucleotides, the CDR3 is TGTGCCAGCAGCTTATGGCAGTACCAAGAGACCCAGTACTTC. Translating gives CASSLWQYQETQYF.